These 23 T cell receptor beta chains were all obtained from the same sample, sequenced in a study of blood T cell repertoires in COVID-19. The method was immunoSEQ multiplex PCR; TCRdb's version includes in-frame clones alone and lacks a portion of them. The data contain 310,000 or so clones, nearly 90% of them singletons. Sequencing was performed on PBMCs or T cells enriched from blood (not recorded which). These receptors originate from a woman younger than 35 with acute COVID-19.

This clone turned up a few times. This chain uses TRBV19 with TRBJ2-7; 13 positions match TRBD2. The CDR3 has 19 residues. J gave up 2 bases and V 6 bases, and 16 bases lay outside the gene matches. CDR1 and CDR2 from the germline V gene are LNHDA and SQIVND (reference sequence). This CDR3 is CASSRSGLAGAFSAYEQYF. The CDR3 DNA reads TGTGCCAGTAGCCGTTCAGGACTAGCGGGAGCGTTTTCCGCCTACGAGCAGTACTTC.

V gene TRBV7-8 combines with J gene TRBJ2-1; 9 bases map to TRBD2. CDR3 length equals 16 residues. Per the germline V gene, CDR1 is SGHVS and CDR2 is FQNEAQ. V was clipped by 0 bases and J by 9 bases; unmatched bases: 9. CDR3: CASSLAPSGKVGEQFF. The DNA for the CDR3 is TGTGCCAGCAGCTTAGCCCCTAGCGGGAAGGTTGGTGAGCAGTTCTTC.

This clone was observed a single time. This CDR3 reads CASSHPGQGILYEQYF. The DNA for the CDR3 is TGTGCCAGCTCACATCCGGGACAGGGGATTCTCTACGAGCAGTACTTC. This chain joins TRBV18 and TRBJ2-7; TRBD1 agrees at 10 bases. The V and J ends lost 4 bases and 3 bases, in that order; junction bases with no gene match: 9. The length of the CDR3 is 16 residues. Germline-derived CDR1 and CDR2 are KGHSH and LQKENI.

This clone came up once. V is TRBV11-2 and J is TRBJ1-4, with no clear D. This CDR3 has 11 residues. The germline CDR1 and CDR2 sequences are SGHAT and FQNNGV. V gave up 4 bases and J gave up 7 bases, with 4 bases separating them. CDR3 DNA sequence: TGTGCCAGCAGCTCAGGTGAAAAACTGTTTTTT. Protein sequence: CASSSGEKLFF.

The V and J genes are TRBV7-9 and TRBJ1-2; TRBD1 might be the D (5 bases). CDR1 SEHNR and CDR2 FQNEAQ come from the germline V gene (reference sequence). Trimming shortened V by 5 bases and J by 2 bases, and 15 bases separated the two germline ends. The CDR3 has 15 amino acids. CDR3 sequence: CASSIGGEYNYGYTF. The CDR3 bases are TGTGCCAGCAGCATCGGGGGGGAGTACAACTATGGCTACACCTTC. Using reference TRBV7-9 and TRBJ1-2 for the parts outside the CDR3, the full variable domain is DTGVSQNPRHKITKRGQNVTFRCDPISEHNRLYWYRQTLGQGPEFLTYFQNEAQLEKSRLLSDRFSAERPKGSFSTLEIQRTEQGDSAMYLCASSIGGEYNYGYTFGSGTRLTVV.

As regards this clone: This likely comes from a read error, as the CDR3 has no conserved phenylalanine or tryptophan at its end. The DNA is left out, because the CDR3 cannot be placed on it with certainty; the CDR3 is given as TCRdb lists it. The chain's CDR3 is CASTSLRYS. V is TRBV27 and J is TRBJ2-3; the table gives TRBD2 as D, unverified against the DNA. The CDR3 spans 9 amino acids, including both terminal residues. Germline values: CDR1 MNHEY, CDR2 SMNVEV (reference sequence).

V is TRBV18 and J is TRBJ1-5; possibly TRBD1 for D (5 bases). Germline V gives CDR1 KGHSH, CDR2 LQKENI. This CDR3 is 14 amino acids long. The V end was cut by 3 bases, the J end by 3 bases, with 9 bases between. The CDR3 region is CASSPGHNNQPQHF. The CDR3 DNA reads TGTGCCAGCTCACCCGGACATAACAATCAGCCCCAGCATTTT.

The chain recombines TRBV5-4 with TRBJ2-2; D is possibly TRBD2 (7 bases). This CDR3 contains 15 residues. V lost 1 base and J 4 bases, leaving 11 bases between the germline ends. Germline V gene data show CDR1 as SGHNT and CDR2 as YYREEE (reference sequence). The CDR3 DNA sequence: TGTGCCAGCAGCTTGAGGGGGGGCACCACCGGGGAGCTGTTTTTT. Protein: CASSLRGGTTGELFF.

CDR3 sequence reads: CATSESGNTGELFF. The CDR3 DNA reads as TGTGCCACCAGTGAGTCGGGGAACACCGGGGAGCTGTTTTTT. This chain links TRBV24-1 with TRBJ2-2, with no clear D. CDR3 length: 14 amino acids. Germline loops: CDR1 KGHDR, CDR2 SFDVKD. Trimming took 4 bases from V and 1 from J, leaving 6 bases between them.

The chain combines TRBV4-2 with TRBJ2-2; D possibly corresponds to TRBD2 (5 bases). This CDR3 region has 16 residues. Germline CDR1 LGHNA, CDR2 YNFKEQ. V was shortened by 1 base and J by 3 bases, with 12 bases between the two germline ends. The CDR3 sequence is CASSQVAGSDTGELFF. Written as DNA, the CDR3 is TGTGCCAGCAGCCAAGTTGCGGGTTCTGACACCGGGGAGCTGTTTTTT.

V is TRBV6-6 and J is TRBJ2-7, with 7 bases aligning to TRBD1. Trimming removed 6 bases from V and 3 bases from J; junction bases left unmatched: 14. Germline V gene lookup returns CDR1 MNHNY and CDR2 SVGAGI (reference sequence). This CDR3 has 16 residues. The CDR3 nucleotides read TGTGCCAGCAGCCCCCCGGACCGGACAGGAGACTACGAGCAGTACTTC. Its protein product is CASSPPDRTGDYEQYF.

V gene TRBV21-1 combines with J gene TRBJ2-1; the table's D gene call, TRBD2, was not cross checked with the DNA. TRBV21-1 is termed a pseudogene. The CDR3 consists of 18 residues. CDR3 loop: CASSKTLPAGGPASGQFF. The DNA for the CDR3 is TGTGCCAGCAGCAAAACCCTTCCAGCGGGAGGCCCAGCGAGTGGGCAGTTCTTC.

The chain is built from TRBV13 and TRBJ1-4; TRBD1 matches at 9 bases. The CDR3 is 15 amino acids. Per the germline V gene, CDR1 is PRHDT and CDR2 is FYEKMQ (reference sequence). J gave up 3 bases and V 5 bases, and 4 bases lay outside the gene matches. The CDR3 reads CASSPGTGPNEKLFF. In DNA form, the CDR3 reads TGTGCCAGCAGCCCCGGGACAGGGCCTAATGAAAAACTGTTTTTT.

CDR3 residues: CASSLGTGVGDIQYF. Written as DNA, the CDR3 is TGTGCCAGCAGCTTAGGGACAGGGGTCGGAGACATTCAGTACTTC. This chain connects TRBV7-2 to TRBJ2-4, with TRBD1 matching over 9 bases. CDR3 size: 15 residues. CDR1 and CDR2 from the germline V gene are SGHTA and FQGNSA. Losses at the gene ends were 1 base for V and 8 bases for J; bases not matched to a gene: 6. The whole variable domain, remainder taken from reference TRBV7-2 and TRBJ2-4, is GAGVSQSPSNKVTEKGKDVELRCDPISGHTALYWYRQSLGQGLEFLIYFQGNSAPDKSGLPSDRFSAERTGGSVSTLTIQRTQQEDSAVYLCASSLGTGVGDIQYFGAGTRLSVL.

This rearrangement joins TRBV23-1 to TRBJ2-7, with TRBD2 matching over 8 bases. TRBV23-1 is annotated as an ORF whose role is uncertain. The junction had 11 bases not matched to a gene; V was cut back by 7 bases and J by 3 bases. The CDR3 covers 15 residues. CDR3: CASTPSGSRFYEQYF. The CDR3 region has the DNA TGCGCCAGCACCCCGAGCGGGAGCCGTTTCTACGAGCAGTACTTC.

The V and J genes are TRBV30 and TRBJ1-4; D is unclear. This CDR3 has 13 amino acids. Germline loops: CDR1 GTSNPN, CDR2 SVGIG (reference sequence). V lost 4 bases to trimming and J lost 6 bases, with 12 bases between them. CDR3 protein: CAWNRGSHEKLFF. DNA of the CDR3: TGTGCCTGGAATCGGGGAAGTCATGAAAAACTGTTTTTT.

The chain carries TRBV5-1 and TRBJ2-3; D might be TRBD2 (6 bases). The CDR3 consists of 14 residues. Germline V gene data show CDR1 as SGHRS and CDR2 as YFSETQ. The V end lost 3 bases, the J end lost 0 bases, and 8 bases lay between the germline ends. CDR3 protein: CASSWTTSTDTQYF. The CDR3 nucleotides read TGCGCCAGCAGCTGGACTACTAGCACAGATACGCAGTATTTT. Drawing the rest from reference TRBV5-1 and TRBJ2-3, the complete variable domain is KAGVTQTPRYLIKTRGQQVTLSCSPISGHRSVSWYQQTPGQGLQFLFEYFSETQRNKGNFPGRFSGRQFSNSRSEMNVSTLELGDSALYLCASSWTTSTDTQYFGPGTRLTVL.

This chain links TRBV7-6 with TRBJ2-1; D is possibly TRBD2 (5 bases). CDR3 size: 13 residues. V dropped 0 bases and J dropped 10 bases, with 10 bases sitting between them. Looked up from germline, CDR1 is SGHVS and CDR2 is FNYEAQ. The CDR3 nucleotides read TGTGCCAGCAGCTTAGCAGGGATAGCGGAGCAGTTCTTC. This translates into CASSLAGIAEQFF.

In this sample, this clone turned up a few times. This chain uses TRBV7-2 with TRBJ1-2; D perhaps matches TRBD1 (6 bases). V dropped 5 bases and J dropped 4 bases, with 11 bases sitting between them. The CDR3 has 13 residues. Germline loops: CDR1 SGHTA, CDR2 FQGNSA. CDR3 protein: CASSVQGRYGYTF. The CDR3 bases are TGTGCCAGCAGCGTACAGGGACGCTATGGCTACACCTTC.

The V gene is TRBV27, the J gene TRBJ1-2; D ambiguous. This CDR3 is built from 15 residues. Trimming stripped 6 bases from V and 3 bases from J, with 17 bases between. Germline CDR1 MNHEY, CDR2 SMNVEV (reference sequence). The CDR3 DNA sequence: TGTGCCAGCAGCTCCCACCCCCTTACGGACTATGGCTACACCTTC. The encoded protein is CASSSHPLTDYGYTF.

The chain employs TRBV27 and TRBJ2-4; maybe TRBD2 (6 bases). Looked up from germline, CDR1 is MNHEY and CDR2 is SMNVEV (reference sequence). The germline V and J ends were trimmed by 3 bases and 0 bases, with 12 bases remaining between them. The CDR3 has 16 amino acids. The CDR3 sequence: CASSFLAGKAKNIQYF. The CDR3 DNA sequence: TGTGCCAGCAGTTTCCTCGCGGGAAAAGCCAAAAACATTCAGTACTTC.

This rearrangement joins TRBV27 to TRBJ1-6, with TRBD1 matching over 7 bases. The V gene end was trimmed by 5 bases and the J gene end by 6 bases; junction bases not matched to a gene: 1. From germline, CDR1 is MNHEY and CDR2 SMNVEV (reference sequence). The CDR3 runs 13 residues. In DNA, the CDR3 is TGTGCCAGCAGTCCAGGGGGTAATTCACCCCTCCACTTT. Amino acid sequence: CASSPGGNSPLHF.

The chain is built from TRBV7-3 and TRBJ2-1; 9 bases align to TRBD1. Trimming at V came to 5 bases and at J to 4 bases, leaving 6 bases not matched to a gene. CDR1 is SGHTA and CDR2 is FQGTGA in the germline V gene. CDR3 length: 15 residues. The CDR3 here is CASSKDRGSYNEQFF. CDR3 sequence (DNA): TGTGCCAGCAGCAAAGACAGGGGGTCATACAATGAGCAGTTCTTC.